This T cell receptor (beta chain) originates from a study of blood T cell repertoires in COVID-19. With 6 bases clipped from V and 6 bases from J, the junction kept 13 bases outside the gene matches. The CDR3 runs to 14 residues. CDR1 SQVTM and CDR2 ANQGSEA come from the germline V gene. Methods used by the authors: Amplification of reference gene primers was used by the study to estimate nucleated cell counts. Method: immunoSEQ multiplex PCR; TCRdb's copy keeps in-frame clones and lacks some. D and trimming come from the DNA, and the V and J calls and clone size come from that table. The top ten clones hold 6% to 7% of a sample with roughly 290,000 clones, around 85% of them seen once.

Sequencing used PBMCs or T cells enriched from blood (not recorded which). This chain connects TRBV29-1 to TRBJ2-7; 8 bases agree with TRBD1. The TCR sequence derives from a woman aged 40 to 55 who had recovered from COVID-19. The chain's CDR3 is CSVYGTGKPGEQYF. In nucleotides, the CDR3 is TGCAGCGTGTACGGGACAGGTAAACCTGGCGAGCAGTACTTC.